This T cell receptor (beta chain) appears in the sequencing data of a study of cytomegalovirus exposure and HLA in healthy donors. PCR was performed using 60 Vbeta and 13 Jbeta primers. Sequencing used immunoSEQ multiplex PCR; TCRdb keeps in-frame clones, though not all of them. Of around 160,000 clones in the sample, over 70% were seen once. The CDR3 is 18 amino acids. The sequenced sample consisted of PBMCs. This receptor was identified in a male donor in good health and CMV-seropositive. This chain connects TRBV21-1 to TRBJ1-1; TRBD1 is taken as the D call from the table, unchecked against the DNA. TRBV21-1 is termed a pseudogene. CDR3 residues: CASSKPYVGERGQTEAFF. CDR3 nucleotide sequence: TGTGCCAGCAGCAAACCTTACGTGGGTGAGAGGGGGCAGACTGAAGCTTTCTTT.